The next 25 T cell receptor beta chains were all read from a single sample in a study of regulatory T cells in long-lasting Graves disease listed by TCRdb under 2021. The time point tag for this specimen amounts to: persistent/refractory GD, antithyroid drugs over 5 years with positive TRAb. For both TCR sequencing and RNA sequencing, RNA was extracted from PBMCs in TRIzol. The protocol used for the library was multiplex PCR. The run used an Illumina HiSeq 4000. To build TCR beta libraries, CDR3 regions were amplified by Arm-PCR using iRepertoire HTBI primers. TCRdb trimmed public reads at Q25 via fastp, called clones via MiXCR and kept in-frame beta chains. For every CDR3 protein sequence, its rows merge into one entry that carries the most common genes and DNA. The sample data list hundreds of thousands of distinct CDR3 sequences, and less than 25% of these were observed just once. The ten largest clones capture approximately 14% of the sample.

The sequencing used peripheral blood mononuclear cells (PBMCs), collected when the disease was refractory, from a patient treated with antithyroid drugs. The receptors come from a female donor with Graves disease.

The sample holds many counts of this clonotype. This chain joins TRBV27 and TRBJ2-7; 12 positions agree with TRBD2. Looked up from germline, CDR1 is MNHEY and CDR2 is SMNVEV (reference sequence). V dropped 5 bases and J dropped 5; count of bases not matched to a gene: 13. The CDR3 totals 17 residues. The CDR3 DNA is TGTGCCAGCAGTCCACTCCCACTAGCGGGAGGAAGCAACGAGCAGTACTTC. This codes for CASSPLPLAGGSNEQYF.

About this clonotype: In this CDR3 the conserved last residue, phenylalanine or tryptophan, is missing, so a read error is likely. V usage is TRBV27 and J usage is TRBJ2-7; tentatively, D is TRBD2 (6 bases). The germline V gene encodes CDR1 MNHEY and CDR2 SMNVEV (reference sequence). This CDR3 has 14 residues. The CDR3 bases are TGTGCCCGCAGTTTGTCGGGGGTATCCTACGAGCAGTACCTC. This codes for CARSLSGVSYEQYL.

The chain employs TRBV11-2 and TRBJ1-1; tentatively, D is TRBD1 (6 bases). CDR3 size: 15 residues. Trimming shortened V by 5 bases and J by 12 bases, and 25 bases separated the two germline ends. Germline V lookup: CDR1 SGHAT, CDR2 FQNNGV. The DNA for the CDR3 is TGTGCCAGCAGCAGACAATTTGACAGGACGGGAGTCACTTTCTTT. This translates into CASSRQFDRTGVTFF.

The V call is TRBV28, the J call TRBJ2-7; tentative D call: TRBD2 (5 bases). CDR1 is MDHEN, CDR2 SYDVKM, per germline. The CDR3 length is 13 residues. The V end was cut by 6 bases, the J end by 6 bases, with 15 bases between. DNA for the CDR3: TGTGCCAGCAGCCCCGGAGGAGTCAGCGAGCAGTACTTC. Its translation: CASSPGGVSEQYF.

This clonotype occurred a few times. The chain carries TRBV10-3 and TRBJ1-3, with D tentatively TRBD1 (6 bases). Trimming pared 6 bases from V and 2 bases from J, leaving 11 bases between. Germline V gene data show CDR1 as ENHRY and CDR2 as SYGVKD. This CDR3 comprises 14 residues. The CDR3 spells CAISDRSTGNTIYF. The CDR3 bases are TGTGCCATCAGCGACAGGTCCACTGGAAACACCATATATTTT.

This chain links TRBV30 with TRBJ2-5; 10 nucleotides match TRBD2. The CDR3 has 16 amino acids. The junction had 11 bases not matched to a gene; V was cut back by 4 bases and J by 3 bases. Per the germline V gene, CDR1 is GTSNPN and CDR2 is SVGIG (reference sequence). CDR3 sequence: CAWNRGVAGGEETQYF. In DNA, the CDR3 is TGTGCCTGGAACCGGGGGGTAGCGGGAGGAGAAGAGACCCAGTACTTC. Variable domain in full (rest from reference TRBV30 and TRBJ2-5): SQTIHQWPATLVQPVGSPLSLECTVEGTSNPNLYWYRQAAGRGLQLLFYSVGIGQISSEVPQNLSASRPQDRQFILSSKKLLLSDSGFYLCAWNRGVAGGEETQYFGPGTRLLVL.

The CDR3 DNA reads as TGTGCCAGCAGTATGACTAGCGGGGTCCAAGAGACCCAGTACTTC. Amino acid sequence: CASSMTSGVQETQYF. The chain links TRBV28 to TRBJ2-5, with TRBD2 identical over 11 bases. J lost 1 base, V lost 5 bases, and 3 bases had no gene match. This CDR3 region has 15 residues. Looked up from germline, CDR1 is MDHEN and CDR2 is SYDVKM.

The V call is TRBV5-1, the J call TRBJ2-5; the D gene is possibly TRBD1 (6 bases). Germline values: CDR1 SGHRS, CDR2 YFSETQ. This CDR3 comprises 15 residues. V gave up 2 bases and J gave up 3 bases, with 14 bases separating them. The CDR3 DNA reads TGCGCCAGCAGCTTAACACAGGGCTTGAAAGAGACCCAGTACTTC. It yields the protein CASSLTQGLKETQYF.

This clonotype was seen many times. The CDR3 DNA follows: TGTGCCAGCAAGGAAACCTACGAGCAGTACTTC. This translates into CASKETYEQYF. The chain employs TRBV28 and TRBJ2-7; D uncertain. The CDR3 covers 11 residues. Trimming left V 7 bases short and J 2 bases short, with 6 bases between. Germline V lookup: CDR1 MDHEN, CDR2 SYDVKM.

Only a few counts were recorded for this clonotype. The V call is TRBV7-2, the J call TRBJ2-6; TRBD2 matches at 7 bases. J was trimmed by 2 bases and V by 10 bases; bases with no gene match: 11. The V gene's germline CDR1 is SGHTA and CDR2 FQGNSA. The CDR3 has 16 amino acids. CDR3 sequence (DNA): TGTGCCACCGATATTGGGGGGGGGGCTGGGGCCAACGTCCTGACTTTC. Protein product: CATDIGGGAGANVLTF.

This clonotype was seen ten or more times. The CDR3 region is CASSSPRGTAQETQYF. The CDR3 DNA reads as TGTGCCAGCAGCTCCCCCCGCGGGACAGCACAAGAGACCCAGTACTTC. J is TRBJ2-5 and V is TRBV7-2; D might be TRBD1 (7 bases). Germline CDR1 and CDR2: SGHTA and FQGNSA. V was pared by 4 bases and J by 2 bases, with 17 bases between. This CDR3 is built from 16 residues.

This clonotype was observed a few times. The rearrangement joins TRBV13 to TRBJ2-7; TRBD2 might be the D (5 bases). Trimming took off 5 bases at V and 7 bases at J, with 18 bases between the two ends. This CDR3 comprises 14 residues. Germline values: CDR1 PRHDT, CDR2 FYEKMQ (reference sequence). This chain's CDR3 is CASSVPARTPEQYF. The DNA of the CDR3 is TGTGCCAGCAGCGTTCCAGCGAGGACTCCTGAGCAGTACTTC.

The chain joins TRBV12-3 or TRBV12-4 to TRBJ2-3; no clear D gene. Trimming took off 5 bases at V and 1 base at J, with 7 bases between the two ends. CDR3 length: 13 amino acids. In DNA, the CDR3 is TGTGCCAGCAGTGTCTCGGGCACAGATACGCAGTATTTT. It encodes CASSVSGTDTQYF.

For this clonotype: A much larger clone lies one base from this, so it may be a read error. The chain links TRBV11-2 to TRBJ2-2; 12 nucleotides align to TRBD2. With 6 bases clipped from V and 4 bases from J, the junction kept 6 bases outside the gene matches. Per the germline V gene, CDR1 is SGHAT and CDR2 is FQNNGV. The CDR3 is made up of 16 amino acids. In nucleotides, the CDR3 is TGTGCCAGCAGGCAGCTAGCGGGAGGGAGCACCGGGGAGCTGTTTTTT. This translates into CASRQLAGGSTGELFF. Together with reference TRBV11-2 and TRBJ2-2, the CDR3 gives the full variable domain: EAGVAQSPRYKIIEKRQSVAFWCNPISGHATLYWYQQILGQGPKLLIQFQNNGVVDDSQLPKDRFSAERLKGVDSTLKIQPAKLEDSAVYLCASRQLAGGSTGELFFGEGSRLTVL.

V gene TRBV19 combines with J gene TRBJ2-7, with D perhaps matching TRBD2 (6 bases). The CDR3 consists of 18 residues. Germline V CDR1 and CDR2: LNHDA, SQIVND (reference sequence). V was cut by 6 bases and J by 0 bases, with 24 bases left in between. The CDR3 region has the DNA TGTGCCAGTAGCCCCCCCGTTTTTGGGGGGAAAATCTCCTACGAGCAGTACTTC. It specifies CASSPPVFGGKISYEQYF.

The chain recombines TRBV9 with TRBJ2-7; 8 bases agree with TRBD2. CDR3 length equals 12 residues. After removal of 4 bases from V and 7 bases from J, the junction contained 4 bases not matched to a gene. Germline values: CDR1 SGDLS, CDR2 YYNGEE. CDR3 nucleotides: TGTGCCAGCAGCCTCGGGGGGGTTGAGCAGTACTTC. As protein: CASSLGGVEQYF.

This clonotype was picked up many times. The chain employs TRBV28 and TRBJ2-7; TRBD1 might be the D (6 bases). Germline V gives CDR1 MDHEN, CDR2 SYDVKM. The CDR3 is 12 amino acids. Trimming shortened V by 5 bases and J by 6 bases, and 11 bases separated the two germline ends. CDR3 residues: CASSQQGSEQYF. The CDR3 bases are TGTGCCAGCAGTCAACAGGGTTCCGAGCAGTACTTC.

V and J are TRBV6-1 and TRBJ2-1; 9 bases match TRBD1. The germline V gene has CDR1 MNHNS and CDR2 SASEGT. The CDR3 contains 15 residues. V shed 9 bases, J shed 9 bases, and the junction held 15 bases outside the gene matches. The CDR3 sequence: CASFPAGQGLGEQFF. The CDR3, as DNA: TGTGCCAGTTTCCCTGCGGGACAGGGCCTTGGTGAGCAGTTCTTC.

This clonotype was counted once. This clone may be a read error of a much larger clone one base away. Here the CDR3 DNA reads TGCAGTGCTAGCTCCGGGGGACTTACCTACGAGCAGTACTTC. Translation: CSASSGGLTYEQYF. This rearrangement joins TRBV20-1 to TRBJ2-7, with D perhaps TRBD2 (6 bases). This CDR3 has 14 residues. Germline CDR1 reads DFQATT; CDR2 reads SNEGSKA (reference sequence). V lost 3 bases and J lost 2, with 14 bases in between.

This clonotype was seen many times. The rearrangement joins TRBV7-8 to TRBJ2-2; D is ambiguous. Between the trimmed V and J ends, which lost 1 base and 6 bases, there was a span of 15 bases. Looked up from germline, CDR1 is SGHVS and CDR2 is FQNEAQ. CDR3 length: 16 residues. CDR3 DNA: TGTGCCAGCAGCTTAGTCGAGACCCGGCGGTCCGGGGAGCTGTTTTTT. Translated, it gives CASSLVETRRSGELFF.

The chain employs TRBV9 and TRBJ2-7; TRBD2 agrees at 11 bases. This CDR3 region has 15 residues. Germline V lookup: CDR1 SGDLS, CDR2 YYNGEE. The J segment lost 3 bases and the V segment lost 3 bases, leaving 5 bases of the junction unmatched. CDR3 DNA: TGTGCCAGCAGCGCCGGGACTAGCGGATACTACGAGCAGTACTTC. Protein sequence: CASSAGTSGYYEQYF.

This clonotype came up many times. The genes are TRBV28 and TRBJ1-2; TRBD1 matches 9 bases. CDR3 length: 15 amino acids. Germline V gives CDR1 MDHEN, CDR2 SYDVKM. Trimming at V came to 8 bases and at J to 4 bases, leaving 11 bases not matched to a gene. This CDR3 reads CASRSPGTGSYGYTF. The CDR3 nucleotides read TGTGCCAGCCGCAGTCCCGGGACAGGGAGCTATGGCTACACCTTC.

For the CDR3, the DNA is TGTGCCAGCAGCGACAGGACAGGGGGCGTAAGTAGCAATCAGCCCCAGCATTTT. This encodes CASSDRTGGVSSNQPQHF. This chain links TRBV9 with TRBJ1-5, with TRBD1 matching over 11 bases. The V segment lost 3 bases and the J segment 0 bases; nucleotides outside the gene matches: 8. The CDR3 runs to 18 residues. Looked up from germline, CDR1 is SGDLS and CDR2 is YYNGEE.

A single count supports this clonotype. A much larger clone differs from this one at a single base, so this may be a read error. The chain links TRBV29-1 to TRBJ1-4; 7 bases map to TRBD1. CDR3 length equals 14 residues. Germline loops: CDR1 SQVTM, CDR2 ANQGSEA. CDR3 protein: CSVITQGRPEKLLF. The CDR3 DNA is TGCAGCGTCATAACACAGGGGCGCCCTGAAAAACTGCTTTTT. Looking up the rest from reference TRBV29-1 and TRBJ1-4 gives the full variable domain: SAVISQKPSRDICQRGTSLTIQCQVDSQVTMMFWYRQQPGQSLTLIATANQGSEATYESGFVIDKFPISRPNLTFSTLTVSNMSPEDSSIYLCSVITQGRPEKLLFGSGTQLSVL.

This clonotype was counted many times. The V call is TRBV2, the J call TRBJ2-5; 7 bases fit TRBD1. CDR3 length: 14 residues. The J segment lost 5 bases and the V segment lost 5 bases, leaving 8 bases of the junction unmatched. Looked up from germline, CDR1 is SNHLY and CDR2 is FYNNEI. This chain's CDR3 is CASSPTGAEETQYF. The CDR3 DNA reads as TGTGCCAGCAGTCCAACAGGGGCAGAGGAGACCCAGTACTTC.